This TCR beta chain was sequenced during a study of T cell responses to AZD1222 COVID-19 vaccine. Overall study findings and caveats: Donors were mostly white British, more females; clonal diversity possibly underestimated.

The protocol was immunoSEQ multiplex PCR, while the TCRdb copy is restricted to in-frame clones and leaves out a portion. This sample carries around 140,000 clones, approximately 86% of them seen once, and the ten largest clones take under 5.5%. This CDR3 has 12 residues. Trimming removed 3 bases at V and 6 bases at J, with 5 bases between. CDR1 is MNHEY and CDR2 is SMNVEV in the germline V gene (reference sequence). In the case of this clone: Antigen specificity is unknown.

The chain combines TRBV27 with TRBJ2-2, with D uncertain. The source material was peripheral blood, sampled 28 days after the second dose of the MenACWY control vaccine. The sequence came from an adult who received the MenACWY meningococcal vaccine as a control. The CDR3: CASSFWAGELFF. As DNA, the CDR3 is TGTGCCAGCAGTTTTTGGGCCGGGGAGCTGTTTTTT.